The 29 T cell receptor beta chains presented below share a single source sample, sequenced in a study of cytomegalovirus exposure and HLA in healthy donors. Sequencing used immunoSEQ multiplex PCR; TCRdb keeps in-frame clones, though not all of them. Of 150,000 or so clones listed, over 80% are singletons. The material sequenced was PBMCs. The receptors stem from a man younger than 45 in good health and CMV-seropositive.

The chain has TRBV7-6 and TRBJ2-2; the match to TRBD2 covers 8 bases. V shed 1 base and J 3 bases; nucleotides not matched to a gene: 10. The CDR3 is 18 amino acids. CDR1 is SGHVS and CDR2 is FNYEAQ in the germline V gene. The CDR3: CASSLESPGLGYTGELFF. As DNA, the CDR3 is TGTGCCAGCAGCTTAGAAAGCCCGGGACTAGGATACACCGGGGAGCTGTTTTTT.

The chain carries TRBV4-3 and TRBJ1-2; D not resolved. V dropped 4 bases and J dropped 5 bases, with 23 bases sitting between them. The CDR3 runs to 17 residues. Per the germline V gene, CDR1 is LGHNA and CDR2 is YSLEER. CDR3 nucleotide sequence: TGCGCCAGCAGCCCGAGGTCGAACCCACCCCTTAGGTATGGCTACACCTTC. This encodes CASSPRSNPPLRYGYTF.

V usage is TRBV7-2 and J usage is TRBJ2-4; 7 bases agree with TRBD2. This CDR3 region has 14 residues. J gave up 8 bases and V 3 bases, and 7 bases lay outside the gene matches. Germline assignment: CDR1 SGHTA and CDR2 FQGNSA. The CDR3 sequence is CASSLGGSKDIQYF. CDR3 coding DNA: TGTGCCAGCAGCTTGGGGGGGAGTAAGGACATTCAGTACTTC.

The chain carries TRBV19 and TRBJ1-1; no clear D. The CDR3 is made up of 14 amino acids. Per germline, CDR1 LNHDA and CDR2 SQIVND (reference sequence). Trimming took 3 bases from V and 5 from J, leaving 13 bases between them. CDR3 DNA: TGTGCCAGTAGTATCTCGGGGAGTGAAACTGAAGCTTTCTTT. Translated, it gives CASSISGSETEAFF. Looking up the rest from reference TRBV19 and TRBJ1-1 gives the full variable domain: DGGITQSPKYLFRKEGQNVTLSCEQNLNHDAMYWYRQDPGQGLRLIYYSQIVNDFQKGDIAEGYSVSREKKESFPLTVTSAQKNPTAFYLCASSISGSETEAFFGQGTRLTVV.

The chain links TRBV2 to TRBJ1-1; D is possibly TRBD1 (5 bases). Trimming pared 4 bases from V and 0 bases from J, leaving 9 bases between. Germline-derived CDR1 and CDR2 are SNHLY and FYNNEI. This CDR3 is built from 14 residues. The CDR3 bases are TGTGCCAGCAGTGGCCCGGACATGAACACTGAAGCTTTCTTT. It encodes CASSGPDMNTEAFF.

A word on this clone: Other DNA sequences in the sample encode the same CDR3. CDR3 sequence (DNA): TGTGCCAGCAGTGAAGCCCGACAGGGTTACGAGCAGTACTTC. Its protein product is CASSEARQGYEQYF. The chain recombines TRBV6-1 with TRBJ2-7; TRBD1 matches at 7 bases. Looked up from germline, CDR1 is MNHNS and CDR2 is SASEGT. CDR3 length equals 14 residues. The J segment lost 4 bases and the V segment lost 0 bases, leaving 3 bases of the junction unmatched.

The chain couples TRBV11-3 to TRBJ2-2; a weak D match, TRBD2 (7 bases). V gave up 4 bases and J gave up 3 bases, with 12 bases separating them. This CDR3 has 15 amino acids. Germline V gene sequence: CDR1 SGHNT, CDR2 YENEEA. The CDR3 protein is CASSYGGQDTGELFF. CDR3 DNA: TGTGCCAGCAGCTACGGGGGGCAAGACACCGGGGAGCTGTTTTTT.

The chain is built from TRBV4-1 and TRBJ1-5; TRBD1 matches at 9 bases. Germline V gene data show CDR1 as MGHRA and CDR2 as YSYEKL. With 1 base clipped from V and 4 bases from J, the junction kept 8 bases outside the gene matches. The CDR3 extends over 17 amino acids. The CDR3 nucleotides are TGCGCCAGCAGCCAAGGTCCGGGACAGGGTGGAAATCAGCCCCAGCATTTT. Amino acid sequence: CASSQGPGQGGNQPQHF.

This chain links TRBV30 with TRBJ2-7, with a possible D match to TRBD1 (7 bases). The V end was cut by 0 bases, the J end by 0 bases, with 12 bases between. The CDR3 has 15 residues. Per the germline V gene, CDR1 is GTSNPN and CDR2 is SVGIG (reference sequence). Written as DNA, the CDR3 is TGTGCCTGGAGTGTAAGGCGGGACAGCTCCTACGAGCAGTACTTC. Translation: CAWSVRRDSSYEQYF.

The genes are TRBV10-3 and TRBJ2-1; D might be TRBD1 (5 bases). CDR1 is ENHRY and CDR2 is SYGVKD in the germline V gene. CDR3 length: 15 residues. V was shortened by 9 bases and J by 10 bases, with 25 bases between the two germline ends. The CDR3 nucleotides are TGTGCCATAAGCATCGCGGCAGGGCGGAATGAAGAGCAGTTCTTC. This encodes CAISIAAGRNEEQFF.

J is TRBJ1-2 and V is TRBV30; TRBD1 matches 8 bases. CDR3 length: 16 residues. The V gene end was trimmed by 3 bases and the J gene end by 1 base; junction bases not matched to a gene: 10. Per the germline V gene, CDR1 is GTSNPN and CDR2 is SVGIG (reference sequence). CDR3 sequence: CAWSDRTGRYNYGYTF. The CDR3 DNA reads TGTGCCTGGAGCGATCGGACAGGGCGCTATAACTATGGCTACACCTTC.

The chain joins TRBV4-1 to TRBJ1-5; D is perhaps TRBD1 (5 bases). The CDR3 length is 15 residues. Germline V gene lookup returns CDR1 MGHRA and CDR2 YSYEKL. V lost 0 bases, J lost 0 bases, and 6 bases lay in between. The CDR3 region is CASSQDRDSNQPQHF. DNA for the CDR3: TGCGCCAGCAGCCAAGACAGGGATAGCAATCAGCCCCAGCATTTT.

The chain has TRBV4-1 and TRBJ2-1, with D tentatively TRBD2 (6 bases). The germline V gene encodes CDR1 MGHRA and CDR2 YSYEKL. This CDR3 has 13 residues. Between the trimmed V and J ends, which lost 4 bases and 10 bases, there was a span of 14 bases. The CDR3 DNA follows: TGCGCCAGCAGCCTCCTTGGGGAGGCGGAGCAGTTCTTC. It codes for CASSLLGEAEQFF.

The CDR3 spells CASQVGGFGNTIYF. The CDR3 DNA reads as TGTGCCAGCCAAGTAGGGGGCTTCGGAAACACCATATATTTT. The V call is TRBV6-1, the J call TRBJ1-3; 7 nucleotides agree with TRBD1. The V gene end was trimmed by 8 bases and the J gene end by 4 bases; junction bases not matched to a gene: 8. CDR3 length: 14 residues. Germline assignment: CDR1 MNHNS and CDR2 SASEGT.

V is TRBV7-9 and J is TRBJ1-4; 9 nucleotides align to TRBD1. Germline lookup yields CDR1 SEHNR and CDR2 FQNEAQ (reference sequence). With 6 bases clipped from V and 7 bases from J, the junction kept 6 bases outside the gene matches. The CDR3 consists of 14 residues. CDR3 nucleotides: TGTGCCAGCAGACCGACAGGGGGTGGTGAAAAACTGTTTTTT. Its translation is CASRPTGGGEKLFF.

This clone has more than one count but fewer than ten. The V and J genes are TRBV5-1 and TRBJ1-6, with a possible D match to TRBD1 (6 bases). The CDR3 sequence is 16 residues long. The V and J ends lost 1 base and 5 bases respectively, with 13 bases between them. The germline gives CDR1 SGHRS, CDR2 YFSETQ. CDR3: CASSLNPGQNNSPLHF. CDR3 in DNA: TGCGCCAGCAGCTTGAACCCCGGACAGAATAATTCACCCCTCCACTTT.

The chain carries TRBV28 and TRBJ1-1, with D uncertain. CDR1 is MDHEN and CDR2 is SYDVKM in the germline V gene. V lost 4 bases, J lost 2 bases, and 5 bases lay in between. CDR3 size: 12 residues. The CDR3, as DNA: TGTGCCAGCAGTTCCACTAACACTGAAGCTTTCTTT. It is translated as CASSSTNTEAFF.

The chain links TRBV4-3 to TRBJ1-5; unclear D gene. This CDR3 region has 14 residues. The germline V gene has CDR1 LGHNA and CDR2 YSLEER. V was pared by 0 bases and J by 7 bases, with 10 bases between. In DNA, the CDR3 is TGCGCCAGCAGCCAAGATGTCGCGTTCCAGCCCCAGCATTTT. Residues: CASSQDVAFQPQHF.

The count of this clone is one. The chain links TRBV20-1 to TRBJ2-3, with D tentatively TRBD2 (5 bases). Per germline, CDR1 DFQATT and CDR2 SNEGSKA (reference sequence). V lost 4 bases, J lost 6 bases, and 8 bases lay in between. CDR3 length equals 11 residues. The CDR3 is CSATKRDTQYF. The DNA for the CDR3 is TGCAGTGCTACCAAGCGGGATACGCAGTATTTT.

The genes are TRBV4-2 and TRBJ2-2; the D gene is possibly TRBD1 (5 bases). V was pared by 0 bases and J by 1 base, with 12 bases between. The CDR3 is 17 amino acids. The germline CDR1 and CDR2 sequences are LGHNA and YNFKEQ. CDR3 protein: CASSQDGDSLNTGELFF. The CDR3 region has the DNA TGTGCCAGCAGCCAAGATGGAGACAGCCTGAACACCGGGGAGCTGTTTTTT.

This clone was seen just once. This sequence joins TRBV5-1 and TRBJ1-3; D may be TRBD1 (5 bases). Trimming stripped 1 base from V and 4 bases from J, with 9 bases between. The CDR3 consists of 14 residues. CDR1 is SGHRS and CDR2 is YFSETQ in the germline V gene. This CDR3 is CASSLIGEGNTIYF. The CDR3 nucleotides are TGCGCCAGCAGCTTGATAGGGGAAGGAAACACCATATATTTT.

This chain uses TRBV4-2 with TRBJ1-3, with a possible D match to TRBD1 (5 bases). Between the trimmed V and J ends, which lost 0 bases and 7 bases, there was a span of 10 bases. The CDR3 is 14 residues long. Germline V gives CDR1 LGHNA, CDR2 YNFKEQ. The CDR3, as DNA: TGTGCCAGCAGCCAAGATCAGGGAAGGAACACCATATATTTT. This gives the protein CASSQDQGRNTIYF.

This clone showed up just a few times. The J gene is TRBJ1-5, the V gene TRBV13; 12 positions agree with TRBD1. The CDR3 covers 15 residues. Trimming at V came to 4 bases and at J to 7 bases, leaving 5 bases not matched to a gene. Germline CDR1 PRHDT, CDR2 FYEKMQ (reference sequence). Here the CDR3 DNA reads TGTGCCAGCAGCTCCACTGGGACAGGGGGCCAGCCCCAGCATTTT. Amino acid sequence: CASSSTGTGGQPQHF.

V is TRBV29-1 and J is TRBJ2-5, with TRBD1 matching over 8 bases. This CDR3 is built from 15 residues. J was trimmed by 3 bases and V by 4 bases; bases with no gene match: 10. Per the germline V gene, CDR1 is SQVTM and CDR2 is ANQGSEA. The CDR3 nucleotides read TGCAGCGTTGCCTTACAGGGGGGCGTCGAAGAGACCCAGTACTTC. Residues: CSVALQGGVEETQYF.

CDR3 coding DNA: TGTGCCAGCAGCCCCCGAGGGGCGGGGGGCCTTGGAGAGACCCAGTACTTC. Protein: CASSPRGAGGLGETQYF. The chain joins TRBV7-9 to TRBJ2-5; 8 bases fit TRBD2. J gave up 4 bases and V 5 bases, and 15 bases lay outside the gene matches. Germline lookup yields CDR1 SEHNR and CDR2 FQNEAQ (reference sequence). The length of the CDR3 is 17 residues.

The chain has TRBV7-2 and TRBJ1-2; 9 bases fit TRBD1. This CDR3 is 15 amino acids long. Germline CDR1 reads SGHTA; CDR2 reads FQGNSA. The V gene end was trimmed by 4 bases and the J gene end by 7 bases; junction bases not matched to a gene: 10. In nucleotides, the CDR3 is TGTGCCAGCAGCTCTTCGAGCACAGGGGGCTCTGGCTACACCTTC. This codes for CASSSSSTGGSGYTF. The full variable domain, rest sourced from reference TRBV7-2 and TRBJ1-2, is GAGVSQSPSNKVTEKGKDVELRCDPISGHTALYWYRQSLGQGLEFLIYFQGNSAPDKSGLPSDRFSAERTGGSVSTLTIQRTQQEDSAVYLCASSSSSTGGSGYTFGSGTRLTVV.

The rearrangement joins TRBV9 to TRBJ2-3, with TRBD1 matching 7 bases. Germline V gene lookup returns CDR1 SGDLS and CDR2 YYNGEE. CDR3 length equals 15 residues. With 4 bases clipped from V and 6 bases from J, the junction kept 11 bases outside the gene matches. This CDR3 reads CASSTPGQAGDTQYF. CDR3 DNA: TGTGCCAGCAGCACCCCAGGACAGGCTGGGGATACGCAGTATTTT.

V usage is TRBV7-9 and J usage is TRBJ1-6, with 10 bases fitting TRBD1. The ends lost 1 base at V and 5 bases at J; junction bases unmatched: 5. Per germline, CDR1 SEHNR and CDR2 FQNEAQ (reference sequence). This CDR3 is built from 17 residues. The CDR3: CASSLVDRGPNNSPLHF. CDR3 bases: TGTGCCAGCAGCTTAGTCGACAGGGGGCCAAATAATTCACCCCTCCACTTT.

The genes are TRBV10-2 and TRBJ2-5; D might be TRBD1 (6 bases). The CDR3 is 14 residues long. V lost 5 bases and J lost 5, with 15 bases in between. CDR1 and CDR2 (germline): WSHSY, SAAADI. CDR3 region: CASSRTDGRETQYF. The CDR3 DNA follows: TGCGCCAGCAGTCGGACAGACGGGCGGGAGACCCAGTACTTC.